This is a list of T cell receptor beta chains from one sample in a study of cytomegalovirus exposure and HLA in healthy donors. Measured with immunoSEQ multiplex PCR; TCRdb has only the in-frame clones, and not every one. The sample records about 140,000 clones, 70% to 85% being singletons. Sample: PBMCs. Source of these receptors: a man aged 30-40 years in good health and CMV-seropositive. CDR3s leave out the opening cysteine and the closing phenylalanine or tryptophan. Fields, in order: V gene, J gene, CDR3 protein.

>TRBV9|TRBJ2-7
ASSPRGDLAGRPGAEQY
>TRBV4-1|TRBJ1-4
ASSQKQGNEKLF
>TRBV6-5|TRBJ2-7
ASSSSSGSLPEQY
>TRBV5-4|TRBJ2-1
ASSLGLAERYNEQF
>TRBV14|TRBJ2-5
ASSQGYQGPKPLETQY
>TRBV30|TRBJ1-5
AWSPRGALGNQPQH
>TRBV18|TRBJ2-7
ASSPTSGSYEQY
>TRBV10-3|TRBJ1-1
AITGGTGVNTEAF
>TRBV21-1|TRBJ2-5
ASRIPPGLAGGHQETQY
>TRBV2|TRBJ2-7
ASKAQREGSSEQY
>TRBV11-3|TRBJ2-1
ASSSLANEQF
>TRBV9|TRBJ2-5
ASSVASGGETQY
>TRBV19|TRBJ2-3
ASSIGGADTQY
>TRBV7-2|TRBJ1-5
ASSFVPRTGVNQPQH
>TRBV2|TRBJ1-5
ASSSLGTGNQPQH
>TRBV27|TRBJ2-3
ASSPGGVTDTQY
>TRBV6-1|TRBJ1-1
ASSRTRRNTEAF
>TRBV28|TRBJ1-1
ASSLWDINTEAF
>TRBV27|TRBJ2-5
ASSPRTSGQETQY
>TRBV30|TRBJ1-2
AWSADRVYYGYT
>TRBV27|TRBJ2-7
ASSTRGDYEQY
>TRBV27|TRBJ1-6
ASSLLGVGRFDSPLH
>TRBV30|TRBJ2-1
AWSSGARGGNEQF
>TRBV5-1|TRBJ2-7
ASSLDTAGEQY
>TRBV9|.
ASSSSWDRAYEQY
>TRBV19|TRBJ2-5
ASSSRTGEVRETQY
>TRBV19|TRBJ2-5
ASSIVREETQY
>TRBV7-2|TRBJ1-1
ASSLTQGVFTEAF
>TRBV9|TRBJ2-7
ASSVGVGGGSYEQY
>TRBV29-1|TRBJ1-2
SVTAGTGTTNYGYT
>TRBV2|TRBJ1-1
ASSVTGVSEAF
>TRBV7-2|TRBJ2-7
ASSLEGAVSYEQY
>TRBV30|TRBJ1-2
AWSWGQGGGYT
>TRBV19|TRBJ1-5
ASSRAQGAGQPQH
>TRBV4-2|TRBJ2-7
ASSHPDRGGEQY
>TRBV6-5|TRBJ2-5
ASSSGTTQESTQY
>TRBV6-5|TRBJ2-7
ASSYREGYEQY